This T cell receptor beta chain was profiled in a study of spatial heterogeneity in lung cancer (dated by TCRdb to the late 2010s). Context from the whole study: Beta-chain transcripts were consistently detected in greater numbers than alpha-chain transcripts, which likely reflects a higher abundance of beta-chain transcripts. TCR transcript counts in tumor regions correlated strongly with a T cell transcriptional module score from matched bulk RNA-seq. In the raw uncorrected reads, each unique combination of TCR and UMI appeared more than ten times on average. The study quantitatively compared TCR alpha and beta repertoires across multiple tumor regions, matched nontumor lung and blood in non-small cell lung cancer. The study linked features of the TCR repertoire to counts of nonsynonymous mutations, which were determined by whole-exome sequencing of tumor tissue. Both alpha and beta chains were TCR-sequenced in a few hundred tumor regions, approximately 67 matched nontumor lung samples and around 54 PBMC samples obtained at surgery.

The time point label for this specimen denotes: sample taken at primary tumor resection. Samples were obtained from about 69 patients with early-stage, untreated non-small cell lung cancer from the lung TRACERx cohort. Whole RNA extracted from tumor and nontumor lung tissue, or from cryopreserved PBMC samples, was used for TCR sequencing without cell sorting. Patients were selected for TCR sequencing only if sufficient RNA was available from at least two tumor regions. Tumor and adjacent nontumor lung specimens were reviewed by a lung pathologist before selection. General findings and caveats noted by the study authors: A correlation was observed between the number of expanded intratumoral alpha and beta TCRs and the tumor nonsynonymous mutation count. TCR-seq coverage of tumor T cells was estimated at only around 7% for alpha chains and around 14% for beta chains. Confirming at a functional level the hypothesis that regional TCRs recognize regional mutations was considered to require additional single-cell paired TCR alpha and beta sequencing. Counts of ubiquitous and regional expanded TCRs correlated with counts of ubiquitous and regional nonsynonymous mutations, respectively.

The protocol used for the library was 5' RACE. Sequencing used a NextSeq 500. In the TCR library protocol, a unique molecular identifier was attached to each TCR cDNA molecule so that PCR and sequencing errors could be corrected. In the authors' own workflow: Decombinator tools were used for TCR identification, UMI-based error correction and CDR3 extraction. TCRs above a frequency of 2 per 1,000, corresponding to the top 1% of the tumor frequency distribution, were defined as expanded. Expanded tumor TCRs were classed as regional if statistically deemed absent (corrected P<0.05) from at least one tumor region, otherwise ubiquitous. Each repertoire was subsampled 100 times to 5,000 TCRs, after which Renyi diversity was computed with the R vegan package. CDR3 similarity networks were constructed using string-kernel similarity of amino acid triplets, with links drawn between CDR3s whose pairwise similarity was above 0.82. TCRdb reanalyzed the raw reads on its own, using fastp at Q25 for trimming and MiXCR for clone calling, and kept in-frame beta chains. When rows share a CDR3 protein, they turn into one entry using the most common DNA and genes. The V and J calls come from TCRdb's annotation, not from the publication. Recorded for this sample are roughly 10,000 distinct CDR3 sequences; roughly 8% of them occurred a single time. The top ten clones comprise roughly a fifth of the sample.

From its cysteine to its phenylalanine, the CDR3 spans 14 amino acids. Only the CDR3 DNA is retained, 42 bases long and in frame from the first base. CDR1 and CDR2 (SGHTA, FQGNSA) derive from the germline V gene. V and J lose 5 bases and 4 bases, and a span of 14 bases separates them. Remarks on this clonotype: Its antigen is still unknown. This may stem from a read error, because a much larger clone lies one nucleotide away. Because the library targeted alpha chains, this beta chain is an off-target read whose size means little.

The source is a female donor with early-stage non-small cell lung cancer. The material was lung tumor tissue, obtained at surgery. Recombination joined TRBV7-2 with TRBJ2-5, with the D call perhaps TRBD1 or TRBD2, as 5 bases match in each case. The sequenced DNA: TGTGCCAGCAGCCCCAATCGAGGGACAGAGACCCAGTACTTC. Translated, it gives CASSPNRGTETQYF.